This TCR beta chain was recovered during a study of cytomegalovirus exposure and HLA in healthy donors. The overall study: The roughly 120 million unique TCR beta sequences, from approximately 170 million T cells, were found by an earlier analysis.

Germline V gene lookup returns CDR1 SGHNT and CDR2 YYREEE (reference sequence). The CDR3 has 14 residues. V shed 4 bases and J 5 bases; nucleotides not matched to a gene: 5. PCR amplification relied on 60 Vbeta primers (plus 13 Jbeta primers). Method: immunoSEQ multiplex PCR; TCRdb's copy keeps in-frame clones and lacks some. The data hold around 100,000 clones, with around 80% observed a single time. The source is a man under 40 in good health and CMV-seropositive. The sequenced sample consisted of PBMCs. V usage is TRBV5-4 and J usage is TRBJ1-1; TRBD1 matches at 10 bases. CDR3 loop: CASSGGQGRTEAFF. DNA of the CDR3: TGTGCCAGCAGCGGGGGACAGGGGAGGACTGAAGCTTTCTTT.